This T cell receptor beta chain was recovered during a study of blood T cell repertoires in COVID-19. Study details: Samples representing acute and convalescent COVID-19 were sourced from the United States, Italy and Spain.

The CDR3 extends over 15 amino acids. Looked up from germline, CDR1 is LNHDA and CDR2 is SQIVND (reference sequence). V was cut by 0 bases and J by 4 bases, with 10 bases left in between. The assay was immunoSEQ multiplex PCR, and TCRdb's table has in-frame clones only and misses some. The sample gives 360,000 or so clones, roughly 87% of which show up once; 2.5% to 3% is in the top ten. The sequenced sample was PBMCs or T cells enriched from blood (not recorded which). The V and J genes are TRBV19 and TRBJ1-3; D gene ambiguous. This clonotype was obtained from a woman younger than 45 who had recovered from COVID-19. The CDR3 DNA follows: TGTGCCAGTAGTATAGATCGAGGAGGCGGAAACACCATATATTTT. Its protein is CASSIDRGGGNTIYF.